This is a list of T cell receptor beta chains from one sample in a study of T cell changes during pregnancy in multiple sclerosis. Only in-frame clones appear in the TCRdb table, and some are missing; sequencing was by immunoSEQ multiplex PCR. The data hold 50,000 or so clones, with 85% to 95% observed a single time. Sequenced material: CD4+ T cells from peripheral blood mononuclear cells, taken in the third trimester of pregnancy. Every receptor here comes from a female donor with multiple sclerosis, enrolled in a pregnancy study. Each CDR3 is given with its conserved first and last residue. A D gene is named only where the DNA matches it firmly.

j_call cdr3_length d_call v_call cdr3_aa
TRBJ1-3 14 . TRBV28 CASTIQGTGNTIYF
TRBJ2-1 13 . TRBV30 CAWSTAGGYEQFF
TRBJ2-7 14 TRBD2 TRBV27 CASRNVAGGYEQYF
TRBJ2-1 16 TRBD2 TRBV5-1 CASSLEGLAGYNEQFF
TRBJ2-2 17 TRBD1 TRBV9 CASSFGTAYVNTGELFF
TRBJ1-1 11 . TRBV2 CASLRNTEAFF
TRBJ2-2 13 . TRBV18 CASSADRSGELFF
TRBJ1-6 14 TRBD1 TRBV2 CASRGTANNSPLHF
TRBJ2-2 15 . TRBV6-5 CASGRTLQNTGELFF
TRBJ2-6 18 . TRBV2 CASSSEAVQNSGANVLTF
TRBJ1-1 13 . TRBV10-3 CAISELGRNEAFF
TRBJ2-3 13 . TRBV15 CATSIGRGATQYF
TRBJ1-3 14 TRBD1 TRBV9 CASSPGQGAHTIYF
TRBJ2-2 13 . TRBV29-1 CSGGQVNTGELFF
TRBJ2-2 16 . TRBV4-2 CASSQTPRTGTGELFF
TRBJ2-1 15 . TRBV25-1 CASSEIETVGQEQFF
TRBJ2-1 13 TRBD1 TRBV30 CAWRARGLDEQFF
TRBJ1-2 15 TRBD1 TRBV28 CASRWPGQPNYGYTF
TRBJ2-3 12 . TRBV6-1 CASEWSGDTQYF
TRBJ1-2 16 TRBD1 TRBV28 CASSLFRQGANYGYTF
TRBJ2-2 18 . TRBV19 CASSIGSGLGRFTGELFF
TRBJ2-7 16 TRBD2 TRBV7-3 CASSLAGTRGPYEQYF
TRBJ2-7 12 TRBD2 TRBV6-5 CASAGGGYEQYF
TRBJ1-3 16 . TRBV2 CASSSGGVPSGNTIYF
TRBJ2-1 16 TRBD1 TRBV7-2 CASSLGGPTGGKEQFF
TRBJ1-1 13 TRBD1 TRBV29-1 CSVRQGVNTEAFF
TRBJ1-2 12 TRBD1 TRBV6-5 CASKGTEYGYTF
TRBJ2-7 16 . TRBV7-2 CASSIIAGNPVHEQYF
TRBJ1-1 15 . TRBV2 CASSQGEELNTEAFF
TRBJ1-4 14 TRBD1 TRBV6-5 CASSPGTGREKLFF
TRBJ1-3 14 TRBD1 TRBV5-4 CASSDRVSGNTIYF
TRBJ1-3 14 TRBD1 TRBV5-1 CASSFVQGKGTIYF
TRBJ2-1 19 TRBD2 TRBV5-1 CASSLWLYGLAGAGDEQFF
TRBJ2-1 19 TRBD2 TRBV29-1 CSVVPGLAGPHSSYNEQFF
TRBJ2-7 14 . TRBV9 CASSVGGGTYEQYF
TRBJ1-5 15 TRBD1 TRBV6-1 CASSRDRGPNQPQHF
TRBJ2-5 15 TRBD2 TRBV6-4 CASRRVAGAAETQYF